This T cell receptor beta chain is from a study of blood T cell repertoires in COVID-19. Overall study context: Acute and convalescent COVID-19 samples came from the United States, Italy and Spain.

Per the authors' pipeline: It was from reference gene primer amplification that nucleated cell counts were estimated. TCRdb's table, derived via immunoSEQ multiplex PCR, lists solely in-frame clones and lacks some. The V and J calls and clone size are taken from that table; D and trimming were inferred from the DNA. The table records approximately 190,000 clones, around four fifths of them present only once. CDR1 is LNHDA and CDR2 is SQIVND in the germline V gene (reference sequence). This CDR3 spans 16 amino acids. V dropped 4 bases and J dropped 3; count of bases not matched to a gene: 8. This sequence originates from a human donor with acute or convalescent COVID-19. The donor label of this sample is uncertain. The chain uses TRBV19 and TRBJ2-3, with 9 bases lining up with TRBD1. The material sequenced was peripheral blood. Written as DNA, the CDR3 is TGTGCCAGTAGTACGGACAGGGGTGTCCGGACAGATACGCAGTATTTT. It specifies CASSTDRGVRTDTQYF.